These 21 T cell receptor beta chains share one sample of origin, sequenced in a study of naive and memory T cell subsets. Study findings and constraints: Naive repertoires, especially CD8, held a few larger clonotypes, possibly memory cells re-expressing CD45RA.

Two oligonucleotides, mixed equimolar, formed the beta constant-region primer covering TRBC1 and TRBC2. Ligated cDNA was amplified by four rounds of PCR with nested alpha and beta constant-region primers and SP2. TCRdb redid the calling of the UMI-ligation and nested PCR reads with MiXCR, one entry per CDR3 protein. The data contain roughly 92,000 distinct CDR3 sequences, around 11% of them singletons. These receptors lack a known antigen. Source material: naive CD4+ T cells from blood. These receptors were obtained from a human donor in good health.

This clonotype has ten or more counts. The chain recombines TRBV29-1 with TRBJ1-2; TRBD1 is a possible D gene (6 bases). The ends were cut back, 7 bases at V and 7 bases at J, with 16 bases in the middle. CDR3 length equals 12 residues. Per germline, CDR1 SQVTM and CDR2 ANQGSEA. The CDR3 region is CSAGRDTIGYTF. The CDR3 DNA is TGCAGCGCCGGGAGGGACACTATTGGCTACACCTTC. Drawing the rest from reference TRBV29-1 and TRBJ1-2, the complete variable domain is SAVISQKPSRDICQRGTSLTIQCQVDSQVTMMFWYRQQPGQSLTLIATANQGSEATYESGFVIDKFPISRPNLTFSTLTVSNMSPEDSSIYLCSAGRDTIGYTFGSGTRLTVV.

This clonotype occurred a few times. The V call is TRBV4-3, the J call TRBJ2-1; D may match TRBD1 or TRBD2 (5 bases each). V dropped 0 bases and J dropped 0 bases, with 24 bases sitting between them. The germline CDR1 and CDR2 sequences are LGHNA and YSLEER. The CDR3 has 21 residues. The CDR3, as DNA: TGCGCCAGCAGCCAAGATCCCCACCGAGAGGGTTGGACAAACTCCTACAATGAGCAGTTCTTC. Protein: CASSQDPHREGWTNSYNEQFF.

CDR3 loop: CASSGSSSVGVNSPLHF. The CDR3 coding sequence is TGTGCCAGCAGCGGCTCCTCCTCCGTTGGGGTAAACTCACCCCTCCACTTT. The rearrangement joins TRBV9 to TRBJ1-6; D not certain. Trimming shortened V by 3 bases and J by 10 bases, and 23 bases separated the two germline ends. Per germline, CDR1 SGDLS and CDR2 YYNGEE. This CDR3 contains 17 residues.

This rearrangement joins TRBV5-1 to TRBJ2-7; D perhaps matches TRBD1 (5 bases). Germline lookup yields CDR1 SGHRS and CDR2 YFSETQ. The CDR3 is made up of 13 amino acids. The germline V and J ends were trimmed by 5 bases and 7 bases, with 16 bases remaining between them. The CDR3 sequence: CASRGRERTEQYF. The CDR3 DNA is TGCGCCAGCAGAGGCAGGGAAAGAACAGAGCAGTACTTC.

This clonotype was counted at least ten times. The chain uses TRBV12-3 or TRBV12-4 and TRBJ1-1; D not certain. Trimming cost V 3 bases and J 1 base, with 6 bases left between them. This CDR3 has 13 residues. Written as DNA, the CDR3 is TGTGCCAGCAGTTTGACAAGGAACACTGAAGCTTTCTTT. Residues: CASSLTRNTEAFF.

This clonotype showed up many times. This rearrangement joins TRBV29-1 to TRBJ1-5; D perhaps matches TRBD1 (5 bases). Germline-derived CDR1 and CDR2 are SQVTM and ANQGSEA. Deletions cut 0 bases from V and 0 bases from J, with 18 bases between. The CDR3 is 18 residues long. CDR3 nucleotides: TGCAGCGTTGAAGACCCCCCGGGACCCAATTATAGCAATCAGCCCCAGCATTTT. This translates into CSVEDPPGPNYSNQPQHF.

In this sample, this clonotype turned up a few times. This chain joins TRBV6-2 or TRBV6-3 and TRBJ2-3; D may match TRBD1 or TRBD2 (6 bases each). This CDR3 contains 11 residues. Germline V lookup: CDR1 MNHEY, CDR2 SVGEGT. Between the trimmed V and J ends, which lost 5 bases and 10 bases, there was a span of 10 bases. The CDR3 region is CASSQGGSQYF. In DNA, the CDR3 is TGTGCCAGCAGTCAAGGGGGGTCGCAGTATTTT.

The genes are TRBV7-2 and TRBJ2-2; the match to TRBD1 covers 11 bases. There are 16 residues in the CDR3. V gave up 1 base and J gave up 7 bases; unmatched junction bases: 5. The germline CDR1 and CDR2 sequences are SGHTA and FQGNSA. CDR3 sequence: CASSLEGQGVGGELFF. The CDR3 DNA sequence: TGTGCCAGCAGCTTAGAGGGACAGGGGGTAGGCGGGGAGCTGTTTTTT.

This clonotype showed up just a few times. This rearrangement joins TRBV7-3 to TRBJ2-1; tentative D call: TRBD1 (5 bases). The germline CDR1 and CDR2 sequences are SGHTA and FQGTGA. The ends were cut back, 5 bases at V and 10 bases at J, with 15 bases in the middle. The CDR3 is 13 residues long. CDR3 sequence: CASSMTRAGEQFF. As DNA, the CDR3 is TGTGCCAGCAGCATGACCCGCGCAGGGGAGCAGTTCTTC.

J is TRBJ2-5 and V is TRBV7-6; 11 bases line up with TRBD2. V shed 0 bases and J 4 bases; nucleotides not matched to a gene: 4. From germline, CDR1 is SGHVS and CDR2 FNYEAQ. The CDR3 sequence is 16 residues long. The CDR3 nucleotides read TGTGCCAGCAGCTTAGCGGTCCTAGCGGGGGGAGAGACCCAGTACTTC. Translated, it gives CASSLAVLAGGETQYF.

The chain joins TRBV14 to TRBJ2-1; D is ambiguous. This CDR3 contains 16 residues. The V and J ends lost 0 bases and 7 bases respectively, with 16 bases between them. CDR1 and CDR2 from the germline V gene are SGHDN and FVKESK. The CDR3 region is CASSQDYRTGWNEQFF. CDR3 coding DNA: TGTGCCAGCAGCCAAGATTACCGAACGGGTTGGAATGAGCAGTTCTTC.

This clonotype was observed a handful of times. V and J are TRBV3-1 and TRBJ2-1; D unclear. The CDR3 is 17 amino acids. Germline CDR1 is LGHDT and CDR2 is YNNKEL (reference sequence). Trimming cost V 0 bases and J 0 bases, with 12 bases left between them. The CDR3 sequence is CASSQDSRSASYNEQFF. In DNA, the CDR3 is TGTGCCAGCAGCCAAGATAGTAGAAGCGCCTCCTACAATGAGCAGTTCTTC.

This clonotype was found many times. The chain carries TRBV7-9 and TRBJ2-1; 9 positions agree with TRBD2. The ends lost 5 bases at V and 4 bases at J; junction bases unmatched: 12. The CDR3 consists of 17 residues. CDR1 is SEHNR, CDR2 FQNEAQ, per germline (reference sequence). CDR3 residues: CASSLRPLTSGYNEQFF. Here the CDR3 DNA reads TGTGCCAGCAGCCTTCGACCCTTGACTAGCGGATACAATGAGCAGTTCTTC.

This clonotype was observed a few times. This chain joins TRBV28 and TRBJ2-3; 10 nucleotides line up with TRBD2. CDR1 is MDHEN and CDR2 is SYDVKM in the germline V gene. The CDR3 totals 15 residues. Germline trimming cut 10 bases from V and 6 bases from J; bases unmatched to any gene: 13. CDR3 residues: CATYSGGLPLDTQYF. CDR3 sequence (DNA): TGTGCCACCTATAGCGGGGGGTTACCGTTGGATACGCAGTATTTT.

This clonotype was detected many times. CDR3 sequence (DNA): TGTGCCAGCAGCCGGGGGACTAGCGGGAGACGGGACAAAAACATTCAGTACTTC. It is translated as CASSRGTSGRRDKNIQYF. V gene TRBV14 combines with J gene TRBJ2-4, with 14 bases lining up with TRBD2. The CDR3 contains 18 residues. Germline V gene sequence: CDR1 SGHDN, CDR2 FVKESK. The trim removed 4 bases at V and 3 bases at J, leaving 8 bases unmatched. Full variable domain (rest looked up from reference TRBV14 and TRBJ2-4): EAGVTQFPSHSVIEKGQTVTLRCDPISGHDNLYWYRRVMGKEIKFLLHFVKESKQDESGMPNNRFLAERTGGTYSTLKVQPAELEDSGVYFCASSRGTSGRRDKNIQYFGAGTRLSVL.

The V gene is TRBV12-1, the J gene TRBJ1-5. TRBV12-1 is annotated as a pseudogene. The CDR3 has 13 residues. The CDR3: CASSRYSNQPQHF. CDR3 nucleotides: TGTGCCAGCAGCAGATATAGCAATCAGCCCCAGCATTTT.

This clonotype was recorded a few times. The chain has TRBV2 and TRBJ1-1; weak D call: TRBD1 (5 bases). The V end lost 5 bases, the J end lost 4 bases, and 11 bases lay between the germline ends. The germline gives CDR1 SNHLY, CDR2 FYNNEI. The CDR3 runs to 13 residues. In nucleotides, the CDR3 is TGTGCCAGCAGTTCAGACAGCGGCACTGAAGCTTTCTTT. It encodes CASSSDSGTEAFF.

The genes are TRBV19 and TRBJ2-3, with D perhaps matching TRBD1 (6 bases). The CDR3 is 13 residues long. With 6 bases removed from V and 2 bases from J, the gap between germline ends came to 9 bases. Germline CDR1 and CDR2: LNHDA and SQIVND (reference sequence). CDR3 in DNA: TGTGCCAGTAGGAGGACAGCCACAGATACGCAGTATTTT. Translating it yields CASRRTATDTQYF.

The chain uses TRBV28 and TRBJ1-5; the D is unclear. The CDR3 is 14 residues long. Trimming removed 7 bases from V and 2 bases from J, with 12 bases in between. Germline-derived CDR1 and CDR2 are MDHEN and SYDVKM. CDR3 in DNA: TGTGCCAGCACCTCCCCCCCCGGCAATCAGCCCCAGCATTTT. This encodes CASTSPPGNQPQHF.

The rearrangement uses TRBV4-3 and TRBJ1-3; TRBD1 matches at 8 bases. In germline, CDR1 is LGHNA, CDR2 YSLEER. The V segment lost 0 bases and the J segment 4 bases; nucleotides outside the gene matches: 11. This CDR3 is built from 18 residues. The CDR3 DNA follows: TGCGCCAGCAGCCAAGACCCGCGGACAGGGTCGTACGGAAACACCATATATTTT. Translating gives CASSQDPRTGSYGNTIYF.

The table lists this clonotype with many counts. CDR3 region: CASSFEGPTDTQYF. CDR3 nucleotide sequence: TGTGCCAGCAGCTTTGAGGGCCCCACAGATACGCAGTATTTT. The J gene is TRBJ2-3, the V gene TRBV7-2; TRBD2 might be the D (5 bases). This CDR3 comprises 14 residues. Trimming took 3 bases from V and 2 from J, leaving 9 bases between them. CDR1 SGHTA and CDR2 FQGNSA come from the germline V gene.